This is a list of T cell receptor beta chains from one sample in a study of early T cells in non-severe SARS-CoV-2 infection. TCRdb analysed the 5' RACE reads with MiXCR anew, one entry per CDR3 protein. Of about 19,000 distinct CDR3 sequences listed, roughly 4.4% were seen once; the top ten hold 7% to 8.5%. The specimen was whole blood. The receptors stem from an adult who was a healthcare worker with PCR-confirmed SARS-CoV-2 infection or an uninfected control (not recorded which). Each CDR3 is given with its conserved first and last residue. A D gene is named only where the DNA matches it firmly. Size values are once, few and many counts, or a class for expanded clones, and some rows have none.

- TRBJ1-1 few TRBV7-8 TGTGCCAGCAGCTTAGATGTTGTCACTGAAGCTTTCTTT CASSLDVVTEAFF
- TRBJ2-7 many TRBV5-5 TGTGCCAGCAGCTTTGGTGGGGCTCGCTACGAGCAGTACTTC CASSFGGARYEQYF
- TRBJ2-6 many TRBV19 TGTGCCAGTAGTATTCGGAAAAGCTCTGGGGCCAACGTCCTGACTTTC CASSIRKSSGANVLTF
- TRBJ2-5 few TRBV7-9 TGTGCCAGCAGCTTGGATGAGGGATACAGCCGCCAAGAGACCCAGTACTTC CASSLDEGYSRQETQYF
- TRBJ2-1 many TRBV11-2 TGTGCCAGCAGCTTATTCAGGGGAGGCAATGAGCAGTTCTTC CASSLFRGGNEQFF
- TRBJ2-2 many TRBV20-1 TGCAGTGCTAGAGGGGCAACGAACACCGGGGAGCTGTTTTTT CSARGATNTGELFF
- TRBJ1-6 many TRBV5-1 TGCGCCAGCAGCTTGGGCTGGTCTTCACCCCTCCACTTT CASSLGWSSPLHF
- TRBJ2-7 many TRBV28 TGTGCCAGCACCCCTCAAAGGGTCCCCTACGAGCAGTACTTC CASTPQRVPYEQYF
TRBD2 TRBJ2-3 medium-sized TRBV20-1 TGCAGTGCTAGAGGGATTAGCGGGGGGACAGGCACAGATACGCAGTATTTT CSARGISGGTGTDTQYF
- TRBJ1-2 many TRBV9 TGTGCCAGCAGCGTAGATCAGGGGCATGGCTACACCTTC CASSVDQGHGYTF
- TRBJ2-7 medium-sized TRBV9 TGTGCCAGCAGCGCGGACCCGGGGGCCGAGCAGTACTTC CASSADPGAEQYF
- TRBJ2-3 - TRBV7-2 TGTGCCAGCAGCTTCGGGCAGTCGTTGTATACGCAGTATTTT CASSFGQSLYTQYF
- TRBJ1-2 many TRBV7-8 TGTGCCAGCAGACCGACGGGAGGGGGGTTTAGCTATGGCTACACCTTC CASRPTGGGFSYGYTF
- TRBJ2-1 many TRBV30 TGTGCCTGGAGTGCCGTAGGTGGTGAGCAGTTCTTC CAWSAVGGEQFF
- TRBJ1-3 - TRBV5-5 TGTGCCAGCAGCTTGGAGGCAGGGACTGGAAACACCATATATTTT CASSLEAGTGNTIYF
- TRBJ2-5 many TRBV7-8 TGTGCCAGCACCCACTGGGGTGCTGGGACCCAGTACTTC CASTHWGAGTQYF
TRBD1 TRBJ1-4 many TRBV7-2 TGTGCCAGCAGCTGGGACAGTTATGAAAAACTGTTTTTT CASSWDSYEKLFF
TRBD1 TRBJ2-5 many TRBV19 TGTGCCAGTAGCGCCGGGACAGGGGGATACGAGACCCAGTACTTC CASSAGTGGYETQYF
- TRBJ1-5 many TRBV20-1 TGCAGTGCTAGAGATAGAAGGGGATCGGGGCAGCCCCAGCATTTT CSARDRRGSGQPQHF
TRBD2 TRBJ2-1 many TRBV10-1 TGCGCCAGCAGTGATGCCGGACTAGAACAGCAGTTCTTC CASSDAGLEQQFF
- TRBJ2-1 many TRBV11-2 TGTGCCAGCAGCTTCCCAGGGACTGAGCAGTTCTTC CASSFPGTEQFF
- TRBJ1-2 many TRBV12-3/TRBV12-4 TGTGCCAGCAGTTTAAGTCATGAATTGGGGAGCTACACCTTC CASSLSHELGSYTF
- TRBJ2-7 many TRBV20-1 TGCAGTGCAGTGGAGGAACCGCCCTACGAGCAGTACTTC CSAVEEPPYEQYF
TRBD1 TRBJ1-5 many TRBV18 TGTGCCAGCTCAAAACAGGGGGATCAGCCCCAGCATTTT CASSKQGDQPQHF
- TRBJ1-1 many TRBV10-2 TGCGCCAGCAGTGATAACAGGCTGAACACTGAAGCTTTCTTT CASSDNRLNTEAFF
- TRBJ2-5 many TRBV29-1 TGCAGCGTTGAATACCCCACTGGCGGGCCAGTAGAGACCCAGTACTTC CSVEYPTGGPVETQYF
- TRBJ1-2 many TRBV4-3 TGCGCCAGCAGCCAAGAAGAAGGTTTTGGCTACACCTTC CASSQEEGFGYTF
- TRBJ2-2 few TRBV25-1 TGTGCCAGCAGTGAATTAACGGTTGACACCGGGGAGCTGTTTTTT CASSELTVDTGELFF
- TRBJ2-1 many TRBV7-2 TGTGCCAGCAGCATAGTGGCAGGCAATGAGCAGTTCTTC CASSIVAGNEQFF
TRBD1 TRBJ1-1 many TRBV27 TGTGCCAGCAGTTTTCAACAGGGGGCCGCTGAAGCTTTCTTT CASSFQQGAAEAFF
- TRBJ2-4 many TRBV21-1 TGTGCCAGCAGCAAAAACAGCGGCGAAGGAAGAGCCAAAAACATTCAGTACTTC CASSKNSGEGRAKNIQYF
TRBD1 TRBJ1-6 many TRBV7-8 TGTGCCAGCAGAGAGGACAGGAACAATTCACCCCTCCACTTT CASREDRNNSPLHF
- TRBJ2-2 many TRBV5-1 TGCGCCAGCAGAACCCTAACGGGGACCCCGAACACCGGGGAGCTGTTTTTT CASRTLTGTPNTGELFF
TRBD1 TRBJ2-7 few TRBV7-2 TGTGCCAGCAGCAGGGGACAGATCTACGAGCAGTACTTC CASSRGQIYEQYF
TRBD1 TRBJ2-7 many TRBV20-1 TGCAGTGCTTTTTTCACAGGGGGCCACGAGCAGTACTTC CSAFFTGGHEQYF
- TRBJ2-3 many TRBV7-2 TGTGCCAGCAGCCCCTGGGATACGCAGTATTTT CASSPWDTQYF
TRBD2 TRBJ2-1 many TRBV7-3 TGTGCCAGCAGCGAGGTATTAGCGGGGCCGACGGAGCAGTTCTTC CASSEVLAGPTEQFF
- TRBJ2-1 many TRBV5-1 TGCGCCAGCAGCTTGGGTTATGAGCAGTTCTTC CASSLGYEQFF
- TRBJ2-7 many TRBV20-1 TGCAGTGCTAGAGATCTGAGGGACTCCTACGAGCAGTACTTC CSARDLRDSYEQYF
- TRBJ1-4 many TRBV5-1 TGCGCCAGCGCGAGATCGGCTAATGAAAAACTGTTTTTT CASARSANEKLFF
- TRBJ2-3 many TRBV29-1 TGCAGCGTTGAAGATTTTAATACGCAGTATTTT CSVEDFNTQYF
- TRBJ1-2 many TRBV4-3 TGCGCCAGCAGCCAAGAGACTCGTGGAGTAAATGGCTACACCTTC CASSQETRGVNGYTF
TRBD1 TRBJ2-1 many TRBV7-9 TGTGCCAGCAGCGCCAGGACAGGGGGCGATTTCAATGAGCAGTTCTTC CASSARTGGDFNEQFF
TRBD1 TRBJ1-2 many TRBV12-3/TRBV12-4 TGTGCCAGCATTCACCAGAGGGTGGGACAGGAAAGGGGCTACACCTTC CASIHQRVGQERGYTF
- TRBJ2-3 many TRBV24-1 TGTGCCACCAGTGATTTATGGGATACGCAGTATTTT CATSDLWDTQYF
TRBD1 TRBJ2-7 many TRBV7-3 TGTGCCAGCAGCTTAACGGGACAGGGGGCGCTGGGGCAGTACTTC CASSLTGQGALGQYF
- TRBJ2-2 many TRBV7-7 TGTGCCAGCAGCTTAGCGCTCGGCAGTCATACCGGGGAGCTGTTTTTT CASSLALGSHTGELFF
- TRBJ1-1 many TRBV6-2/TRBV6-3 TGTGCCAGCACCCACGGGGCAGGTGAAGCTTTCTTT CASTHGAGEAFF
- TRBJ2-3 many TRBV20-1 TGCAGTGCTAGCAGCACAGATACGCAGTATTTT CSASSTDTQYF
- TRBJ1-5 medium-sized TRBV20-1 TGCAGTGCTAGTATGGGGGGCCTCAATCAGCCCCAGCATTTT CSASMGGLNQPQHF
- TRBJ2-1 many TRBV6-2/TRBV6-3 TGTGCCAGCAGCTGGTACAATGAGCAGTTCTTC CASSWYNEQFF